This record looks at one T cell receptor beta chain sequence and its context. The CDR3 totals 14 residues. Germline lookup yields CDR1 SEHNR and CDR2 FQNEAQ (reference sequence). Trimming shortened V by 7 bases and J by 1 base, and 13 bases separated the two germline ends. The entry originates in a study of blood T cell repertoires in COVID-19. The wider study: Collection of acute and convalescent COVID-19 samples took place in the United States, Italy and Spain.

Sequencing used immunoSEQ multiplex PCR; TCRdb keeps in-frame clones, though not all of them. Of 110,000 to 150,000 clones in the sample, approximately 84% were seen once. The receptor was derived from a woman older than 75 in a cohort sampled during active or convalescent COVID-19. The chain has TRBV7-9 and TRBJ1-1; D might be TRBD1 (6 bases). The sample comprised peripheral blood. The CDR3 DNA follows: TGTGCCAGCACCACGGACAGCCAGAACACTGAAGCTTTCTTT. It translates to CASTTDSQNTEAFF.